This TCR beta chain was documented in a study of T-cell reconstitution after alpha-beta-depleted transplantation in children. Study findings and constraints: One year after transplant, T-cell counts and diversity came mostly from newly produced T cells. There were some patients whose high TCRbeta diversity at day 60 came from surviving recipient T cells and thymic progenitors.

The V and J ends lost 4 bases and 8 bases respectively, with 14 bases between them. The CDR3 is 12 amino acids. Per the germline V gene, CDR1 is SQVTM and CDR2 is ANQGSEA. Molecular barcoding with unique molecular identifiers was used for the TCRbeta library. Via MiXCR, TCRdb re-called the PCR reads, giving one row per CDR3 protein. The sample shows about a million distinct CDR3 sequences, about 29% of them seen only once. For this clonotype: Antigen: not known.

The sample in question was PBMCs, mostly from graft donor cells, obtained 360 days after TCRalphabeta/CD19-depleted stem cell transplant. The receptor comes from a boy under two years old who had a stem cell transplant for SCID, so the T cells may come from the graft donor. This chain uses TRBV29-1 with TRBJ1-1; tentatively, D is TRBD1 (6 bases). The CDR3 here is CSVVTGRAEAFF. The CDR3 DNA reads TGCAGCGTTGTAACAGGGAGGGCCGAAGCTTTCTTT.